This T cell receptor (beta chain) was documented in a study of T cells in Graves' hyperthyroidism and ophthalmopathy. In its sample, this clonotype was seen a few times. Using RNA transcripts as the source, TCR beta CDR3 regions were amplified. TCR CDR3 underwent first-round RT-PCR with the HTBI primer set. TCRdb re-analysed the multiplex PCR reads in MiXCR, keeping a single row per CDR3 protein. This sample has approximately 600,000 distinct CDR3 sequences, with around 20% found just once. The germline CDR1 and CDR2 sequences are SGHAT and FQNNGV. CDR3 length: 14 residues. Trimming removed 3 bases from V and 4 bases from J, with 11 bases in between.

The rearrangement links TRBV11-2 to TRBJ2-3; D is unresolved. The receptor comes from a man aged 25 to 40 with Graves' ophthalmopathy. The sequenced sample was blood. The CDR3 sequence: CASSLGFVPDTQYF. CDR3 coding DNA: TGTGCCAGCAGCTTGGGCTTTGTTCCAGATACGCAGTATTTT. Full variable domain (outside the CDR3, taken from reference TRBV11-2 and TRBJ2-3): EAGVAQSPRYKIIEKRQSVAFWCNPISGHATLYWYQQILGQGPKLLIQFQNNGVVDDSQLPKDRFSAERLKGVDSTLKIQPAKLEDSAVYLCASSLGFVPDTQYFGPGTRLTVL.